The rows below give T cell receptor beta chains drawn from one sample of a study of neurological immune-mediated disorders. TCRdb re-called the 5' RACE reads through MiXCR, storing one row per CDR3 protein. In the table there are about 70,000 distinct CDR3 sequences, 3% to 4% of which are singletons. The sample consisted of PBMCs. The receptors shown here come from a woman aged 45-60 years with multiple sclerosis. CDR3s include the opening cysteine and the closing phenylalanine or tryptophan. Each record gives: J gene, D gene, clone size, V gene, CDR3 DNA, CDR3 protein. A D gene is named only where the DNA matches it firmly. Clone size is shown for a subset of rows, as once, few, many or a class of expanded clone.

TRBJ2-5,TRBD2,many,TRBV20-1,TGCAGTGCTGTGAGACTAGCGGGGGGGCTCCAAGAGACCCAGTACTTC,CSAVRLAGGLQETQYF
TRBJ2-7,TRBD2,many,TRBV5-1,TGCGCCAGCAGCTGGACCTTAGCGGGAGGGCCGGGGGCCGAGCAGTACTTC,CASSWTLAGGPGAEQYF
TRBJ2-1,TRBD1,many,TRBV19,TGTGCCAGTAGGACAGGGTTGTCCTACAATGAGCAGTTCTTC,CASRTGLSYNEQFF
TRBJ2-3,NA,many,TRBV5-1,TGCGCCAGCAGCTTGGGGACCCCAGATACGCAGTATTTT,CASSLGTPDTQYF
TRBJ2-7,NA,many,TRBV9,TGTGCCAGCAGCGTAAAGGCGGGAATCTACTACGAGCAGTACTTC,CASSVKAGIYYEQYF
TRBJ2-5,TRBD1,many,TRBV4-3,TGCGCCAGCAGCCTAAGACCGACAGGGGAGGAGACCCAGTACTTC,CASSLRPTGEETQYF
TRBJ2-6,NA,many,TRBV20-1,TGCAGTGCTCTCCAGGTATCTGGGGCCAACGTCCTGACTTTC,CSALQVSGANVLTF
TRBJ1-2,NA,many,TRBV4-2,TGTGCCAGCAGCCAAGATCCCCGCCTAAGCTACACCTTC,CASSQDPRLSYTF
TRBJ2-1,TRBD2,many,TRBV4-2,TGTGCCAGCAGCCCTAGACTAGCGGGAGGGGAGCAGTTCTTC,CASSPRLAGGEQFF
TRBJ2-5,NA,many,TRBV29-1,TGCAGCGTCCGACGGGGGTTACAAGAGACCCAGTACTTC,CSVRRGLQETQYF
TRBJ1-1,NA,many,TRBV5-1,TGCGCCAGCAGCCCCGGGGGCAACAGTCCTGAAGCTTTCTTT,CASSPGGNSPEAFF
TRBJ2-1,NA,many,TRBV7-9,TGTGCCAGCAGTCTGAATAATGAGCAGTTCTTC,CASSLNNEQFF
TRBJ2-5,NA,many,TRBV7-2,TGTGCCAGCAGCTTAGGGACTACGGAGACCCAGTACTTC,CASSLGTTETQYF
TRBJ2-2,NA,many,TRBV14,TGTGCCAGCAGCCTAGCATCATACCGATCCAACACCGGGGAGCTGTTTTTT,CASSLASYRSNTGELFF
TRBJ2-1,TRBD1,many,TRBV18,TGTGCCAGCTCAATGACAGGGGATGAGCAGTTCTTC,CASSMTGDEQFF
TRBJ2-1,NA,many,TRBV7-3,TGTGCCAGCAGCCAATCTGCGGTTTCCTACAATGAGCAGTTCTTC,CASSQSAVSYNEQFF
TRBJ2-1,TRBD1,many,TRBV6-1,TGTGCCTCCGGGACAGGGGAATTAAATGAGCAGTTCTTC,CASGTGELNEQFF
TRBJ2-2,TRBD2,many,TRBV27,TGTGCCAGCAGTCCCCCAGCGGGAATAAGCGGGGAGCTGTTTTTT,CASSPPAGISGELFF
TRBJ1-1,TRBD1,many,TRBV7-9,TGTGCCAGCGGAGGGGGCAGGGGAGTCACTGAAGCTTTCTTT,CASGGGRGVTEAFF
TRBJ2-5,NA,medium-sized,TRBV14,TGTGCCAGTCCACTTCTGGGACCACAATACCAAGAGACCCAGTACTTC,CASPLLGPQYQETQYF
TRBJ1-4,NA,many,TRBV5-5,TGTGCCAGCAGCTTACCGGGGAAACTGTTTTTT,CASSLPGKLFF
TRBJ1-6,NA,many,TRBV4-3,TGCGCCAGCAGCGATTCCTCAGGGGCTAATTCACCCCTCCACTTT,CASSDSSGANSPLHF
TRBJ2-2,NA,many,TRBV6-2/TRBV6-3,TGTGCCAGCAGTTACTCGGGCAGGGCGAACACCGGGGAGCTGTTTTTT,CASSYSGRANTGELFF
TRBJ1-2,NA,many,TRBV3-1,TGTGCCAGCAGCCAAAGCAGGGCGGGCTATGGCTACACCTTC,CASSQSRAGYGYTF
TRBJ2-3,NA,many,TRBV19,TGTGCCAGTAGTTTTGGACAGTGGGGCACAGATACGCAGTATTTT,CASSFGQWGTDTQYF
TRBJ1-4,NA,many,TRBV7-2,TGTGCCAGCAGCTTAGACCGGACAGCCAGTGAAAAACTGTTTTTT,CASSLDRTASEKLFF
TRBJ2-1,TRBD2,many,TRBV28,TGTGCCAGCAGCCTTTTCTGGACTAGCGGGAGGCGTATCCACAATGAGCAGTTCTTC,CASSLFWTSGRRIHNEQFF
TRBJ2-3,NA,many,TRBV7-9,TGTGCCAGCAGCACTTACACAGATACGCAGTATTTT,CASSTYTDTQYF
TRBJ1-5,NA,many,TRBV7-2,TGTGCCAGCAGCCCAAGCGGTCAGCCCCAGCATTTT,CASSPSGQPQHF
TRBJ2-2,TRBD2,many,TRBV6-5,TGTGCCAGCAGGGGACTAGCGGACACCGGGGAGCTGTTTTTT,CASRGLADTGELFF
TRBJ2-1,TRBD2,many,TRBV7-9,TGTGCCAGCAGTTCGGGACTATCACCCTACAATGAGCAGTTCTTC,CASSSGLSPYNEQFF
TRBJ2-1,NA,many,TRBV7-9,TGTGCCAGCAGCTTAGGCGTGGTCAGGGACAATGAGCAGTTCTTC,CASSLGVVRDNEQFF
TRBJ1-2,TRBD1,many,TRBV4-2,TGTGCCAGCAGCCAAGAAGCAGGGACAGGAGACTATGGCTACACCTTC,CASSQEAGTGDYGYTF
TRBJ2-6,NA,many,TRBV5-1,TGCGCCAGCAGCTCCCCGGCCAACGTCCTGACTTTC,CASSSPANVLTF
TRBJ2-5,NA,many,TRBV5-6,TGTGCCAGCAGCTTGGGCAGGGCCGAGACCCAGTACTTC,CASSLGRAETQYF
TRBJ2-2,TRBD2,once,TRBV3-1,TGTGCCAGCAGCCGCGGGGGGGCCACCGGGGAGCTGTTTTTT,CASSRGGATGELFF
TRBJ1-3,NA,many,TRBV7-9,TGTGCCAGCAAAAAGGACGGCTCTGGAAACACCATATATTTT,CASKKDGSGNTIYF
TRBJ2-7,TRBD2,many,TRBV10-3,TGTGCCATCAGTGTCTGGCGGGAGGGTTTAGTGGCCTACGAGCAGTACTTC,CAISVWREGLVAYEQYF
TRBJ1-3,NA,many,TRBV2,TGTGCCAGCAGCGTATTCGGGGGAGACACCATATATTTT,CASSVFGGDTIYF
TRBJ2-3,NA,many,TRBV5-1,TGCGCCAGCAGCTTGGCTCGGGGGGATACGCAGTATTTT,CASSLARGDTQYF
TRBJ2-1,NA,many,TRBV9,TGTGCCAGCAGCTTCACATTATCGGGAGAGCAGTTCTTC,CASSFTLSGEQFF
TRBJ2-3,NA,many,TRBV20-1,TGCAGTGCTAGCGGGGGCCGCGGCGTCACAGATACGCAGTATTTT,CSASGGRGVTDTQYF
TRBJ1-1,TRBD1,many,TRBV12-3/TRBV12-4,TGTGCCAGCAGTTTGGGACAGGGGAACACTGAAGCTTTCTTT,CASSLGQGNTEAFF
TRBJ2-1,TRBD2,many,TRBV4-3,TGCGCCAGCAGCCGAGCTAGCGGGAGGGGGTACAATGAGCAGTTCTTC,CASSRASGRGYNEQFF
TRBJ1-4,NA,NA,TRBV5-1,TGCGCCAGCAGGTCCCTCGCTGGGGCCACTGAAAAACTGTTTTTT,CASRSLAGATEKLFF
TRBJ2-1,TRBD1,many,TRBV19,TGTGCCAGTAGTCTTTGGGCAGGGGGCATCTATGAGCAGTTCTTC,CASSLWAGGIYEQFF
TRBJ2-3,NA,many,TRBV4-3,TGCGCCAGCAGCCAAGCTAAGCAAGGGCGGATAGTTACAGATACGCAGTATTTT,CASSQAKQGRIVTDTQYF
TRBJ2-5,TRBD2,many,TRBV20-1,TGCAGTGCCGAAGGCGGGTTGGCTAGCGGGAACCAAGAGACCCAGTACTTC,CSAEGGLASGNQETQYF
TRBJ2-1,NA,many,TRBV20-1,TGCAGTGCTAGAGATCCCGGGAGCTCCTACAATGAGCAGTTCTTC,CSARDPGSSYNEQFF